This paragraph reports one T cell receptor beta chain. Its target is not known. This entry comes from a study of vaccination effects on CD4 cells after COVID-19. Looking at the study overall: Pools of viral peptides were used by the ViraFEST assay to expand antigen-specific CD4+ T cells ahead of sequencing. The study obtained samples from a couple of convalescent patients 16 days and one week before vaccination.

Measured with immunoSEQ multiplex PCR; TCRdb has only the in-frame clones, and not every one. The data contain 50,000 to 75,000 clones, 70% to 85% of them singletons. Germline loops: CDR1 GTSNPN, CDR2 SVGIG (reference sequence). Trimming took 3 bases from V and 2 from J, leaving 17 bases between them. The CDR3 contains 15 residues. The authors isolated CD4+ T cells after about 10 days of culture. This receptor was identified in a human donor who had a prior SARS-CoV-2 infection. Sample: CD4+ T cells from PBMCs cultured without peptide, taken before COVID-19 vaccination. This chain joins TRBV30 and TRBJ2-7; possible D gene TRBD2, 6 bases. CDR3 DNA sequence: TGTGCCTGGAGCGCACCGGAGCGGGCCACCTACGAGCAGTACTTC. Translated, it gives CAWSAPERATYEQYF.